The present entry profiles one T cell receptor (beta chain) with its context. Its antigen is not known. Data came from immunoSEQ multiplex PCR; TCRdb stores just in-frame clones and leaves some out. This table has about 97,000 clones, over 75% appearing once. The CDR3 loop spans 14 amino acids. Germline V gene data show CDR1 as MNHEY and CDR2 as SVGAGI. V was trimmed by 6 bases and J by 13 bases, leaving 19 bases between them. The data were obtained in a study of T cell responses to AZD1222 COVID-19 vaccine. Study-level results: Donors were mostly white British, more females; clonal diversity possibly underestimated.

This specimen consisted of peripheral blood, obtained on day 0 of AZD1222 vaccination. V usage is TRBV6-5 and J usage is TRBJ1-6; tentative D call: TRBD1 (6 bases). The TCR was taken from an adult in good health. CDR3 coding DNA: TGTGCCAGCAGGCCGGACAGCCAAGGGTTCCCCCTCCACTTT. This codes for CASRPDSQGFPLHF.